The source of this TCR beta chain is a study of blood T cell repertoires in COVID-19 (dated by TCRdb to about 2020). About the study as a whole: Collaborator samples came from the United States, Italy and Spain and covered acute and convalescent phases of COVID-19. The material from the prospective study consisted of cDNA or gDNA derived from T cells, B-cell-depleted T cells, or PBMCs. Subjects who had been exposed to COVID-19, were actively infected with it, or had recovered from it provided the deeply sampled blood TCRbeta repertoires that made up the dataset. A freely available public database, intended as a resource for researchers studying the immune response to SARS-CoV-2, is where the repertoires were released. The samples were drawn from the first 160 participants of the ongoing ImmuneRACE study and from about 1,200 subjects provided by 6 global collaborators. A de-identified subject ID, COVID-19 status, age in years and sex were almost always included in the sample metadata. HLA class I and class II types, where available, came from metadata supplied by the sample provider rather than from assay-based typing. Here is what the overall study found, with its caveats: Clinical and demographic metadata were provided uncurated, with the amount varying by source and participant.

TCRbeta CDR3 regions were amplified from genomic DNA using the immunoSEQ Assay, a bias-controlled multiplex PCR. Per the original workflow: Nucleated cell counts per sample were estimated from amplification of reference gene primers within the assay. Sequence reads were collapsed and filtered to measure the absolute abundance of every unique TCRbeta CDR3 rearrangement. For each sample, productive Simpson clonality was calculated by taking the square root of Simpson's diversity index across productive rearrangements. The clones in this table, taken by TCRdb from immuneACCESS, are in-frame only. Not every clone is retained; where verified, under half of the shortfall comes from an unresolved V gene, and the cause of the rest is unknown. Clonal size and the V and J genes are those of that table, whereas D and trimming came from the DNA. The table for this sample lists roughly 37,000 clones; roughly 80% of them were counted only once. Of the sample, less than 2.5% falls within the top ten clones.

Regarding this clone: This clone's antigen is unknown. No base quality information exists; no much larger clone differs at one position.

Reading the germline V gene gives CDR1 MDHEN and CDR2 SYDVKM. V loses 3 bases, J loses 2 bases, and the germline ends lie 11 bases apart. Counted from cysteine to phenylalanine, this CDR3 has 14 amino acids. Left in the record is the CDR3 DNA by itself, 42 bases read in frame from the first base. Whole blood was collected in K2EDTA tubes by collaborating institutions according to the institutions' own protocols. For TCRbeta analysis, collaborators shipped samples as frozen whole blood, isolated PBMCs, or DNA extracted from either of those sample types. Material for sequencing was peripheral blood. This receptor was taken from a man aged 60-69 years with active COVID-19. The receptor chain draws on TRBV28 and TRBJ2-7, with the D gene not confidently named. In nucleotide form, the sequence is TGTGCCAGCAGTTTCCCACAGCACGCCTACGAGCAGTACTTC. It translates as CASSFPQHAYEQYF. With the rest looked up from the reference TRBV28 and TRBJ2-7 genes rather than sequenced, the full variable domain is DVKVTQSSRYLVKRTGEKVFLECVQDMDHENMFWYRQDPGLGLRLIYFSYDVKMKEKGDIPEGYSVSREKKERFSLILESASTNQTSMYLCASSFPQHAYEQYFGPGTRLTVT.